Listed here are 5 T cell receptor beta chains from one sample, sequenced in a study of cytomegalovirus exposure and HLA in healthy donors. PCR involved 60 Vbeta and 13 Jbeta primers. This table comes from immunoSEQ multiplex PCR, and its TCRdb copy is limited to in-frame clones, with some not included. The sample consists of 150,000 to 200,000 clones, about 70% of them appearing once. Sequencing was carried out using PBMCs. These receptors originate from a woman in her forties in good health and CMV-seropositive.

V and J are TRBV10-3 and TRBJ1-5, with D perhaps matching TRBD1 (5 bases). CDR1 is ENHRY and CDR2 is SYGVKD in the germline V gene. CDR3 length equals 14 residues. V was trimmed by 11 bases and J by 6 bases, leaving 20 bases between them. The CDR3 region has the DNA TGTGCCTCCTGCCCCCAGCAGGGAGGTCAGCCCCAGCATTTT. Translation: CASCPQQGGQPQHF.

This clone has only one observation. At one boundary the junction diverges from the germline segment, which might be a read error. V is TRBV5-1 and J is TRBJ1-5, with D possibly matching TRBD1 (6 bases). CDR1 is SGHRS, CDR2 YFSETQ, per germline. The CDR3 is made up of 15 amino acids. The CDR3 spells CASKVMGASSQSQHF. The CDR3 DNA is TGCGCCAGCAAGGTTATGGGGGCCAGCTCTCAGTCCCAGCATTTT. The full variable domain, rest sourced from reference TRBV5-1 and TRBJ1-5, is KAGVTQTPRYLIKTRGQQVTLSCSPISGHRSVSWYQQTPGQGLQFLFEYFSETQRNKGNFPGRFSGRQFSNSRSEMNVSTLELGDSALYLCASKVMGASSQSQHFGDGTRLSIL.

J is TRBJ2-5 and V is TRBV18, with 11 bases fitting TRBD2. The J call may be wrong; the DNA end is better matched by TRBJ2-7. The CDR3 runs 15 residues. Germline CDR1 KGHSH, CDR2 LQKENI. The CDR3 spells CASSITSGGFDEQYF. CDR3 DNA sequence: TGTGCCAGCTCAATTACTAGCGGGGGTTTCGACGAGCAGTACTTC.

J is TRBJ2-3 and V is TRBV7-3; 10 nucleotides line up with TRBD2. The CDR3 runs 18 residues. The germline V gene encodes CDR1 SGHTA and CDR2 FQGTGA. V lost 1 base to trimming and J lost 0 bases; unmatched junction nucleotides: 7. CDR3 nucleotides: TGTGCCAGCAGCTTAATGGCTAGCGGGGGCCTAAGCACAGATACGCAGTATTTT. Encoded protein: CASSLMASGGLSTDTQYF. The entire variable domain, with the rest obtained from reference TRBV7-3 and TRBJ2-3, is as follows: GAGVSQTPSNKVTEKGKYVELRCDPISGHTALYWYRQSLGQGPEFLIYFQGTGAADDSGLPNDRFFAVRPEGSVSTLKIQRTERGDSAVYLCASSLMASGGLSTDTQYFGPGTRLTVL.

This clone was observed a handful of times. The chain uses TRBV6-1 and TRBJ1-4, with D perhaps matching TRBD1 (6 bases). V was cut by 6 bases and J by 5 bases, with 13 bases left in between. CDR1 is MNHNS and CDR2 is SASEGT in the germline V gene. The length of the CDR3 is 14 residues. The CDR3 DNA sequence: TGTGCCAGCAGCCAGGGAGGGGGAAATGAAAAACTGTTTTTT. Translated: CASSQGGGNEKLFF.